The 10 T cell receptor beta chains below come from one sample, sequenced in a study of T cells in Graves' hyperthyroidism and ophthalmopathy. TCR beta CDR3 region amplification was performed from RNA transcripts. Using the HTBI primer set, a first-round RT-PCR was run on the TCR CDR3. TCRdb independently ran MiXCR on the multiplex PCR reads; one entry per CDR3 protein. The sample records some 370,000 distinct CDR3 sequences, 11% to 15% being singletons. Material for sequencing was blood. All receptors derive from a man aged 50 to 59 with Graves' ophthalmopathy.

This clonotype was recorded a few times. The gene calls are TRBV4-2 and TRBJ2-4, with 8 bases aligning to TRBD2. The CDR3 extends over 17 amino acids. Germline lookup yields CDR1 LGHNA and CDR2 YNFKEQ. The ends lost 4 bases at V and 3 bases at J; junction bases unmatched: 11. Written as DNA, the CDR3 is TGTGCCAGCAGCCCATTAATGAGCGGGAGTAGCAAAAACATTCAGTACTTC. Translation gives CASSPLMSGSSKNIQYF.

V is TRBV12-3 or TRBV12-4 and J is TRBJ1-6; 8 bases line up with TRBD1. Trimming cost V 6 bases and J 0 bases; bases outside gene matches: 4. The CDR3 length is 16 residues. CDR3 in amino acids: CASRQGVLSYNSPLHF. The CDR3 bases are TGTGCCAGCAGACAGGGGGTTCTCTCCTATAATTCACCCCTCCACTTT.

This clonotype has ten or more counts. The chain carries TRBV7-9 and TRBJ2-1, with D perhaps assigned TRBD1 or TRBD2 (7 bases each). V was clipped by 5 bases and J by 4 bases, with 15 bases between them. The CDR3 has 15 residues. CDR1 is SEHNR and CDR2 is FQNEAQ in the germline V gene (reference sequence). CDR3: CASSLSGTDYNEQFF. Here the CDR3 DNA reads TGTGCCAGCAGCCTGAGCGGGACAGATTACAATGAGCAGTTCTTC.

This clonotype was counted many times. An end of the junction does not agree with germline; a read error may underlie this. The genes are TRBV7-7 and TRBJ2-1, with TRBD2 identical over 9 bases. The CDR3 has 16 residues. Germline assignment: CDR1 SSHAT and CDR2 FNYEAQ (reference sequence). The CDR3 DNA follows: TGTGCTAGCAGCCAAAACATAGCGGGAGTCTACAATGAGCAGTTCTTC. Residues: CASSQNIAGVYNEQFF.

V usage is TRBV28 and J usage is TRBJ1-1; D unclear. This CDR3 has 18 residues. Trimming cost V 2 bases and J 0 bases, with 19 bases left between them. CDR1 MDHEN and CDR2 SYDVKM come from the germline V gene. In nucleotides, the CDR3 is TGTGCCAGCAGTTTACTCTTCCACTTTAGCCTCATGAACACTGAAGCTTTCTTT. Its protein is CASSLLFHFSLMNTEAFF.

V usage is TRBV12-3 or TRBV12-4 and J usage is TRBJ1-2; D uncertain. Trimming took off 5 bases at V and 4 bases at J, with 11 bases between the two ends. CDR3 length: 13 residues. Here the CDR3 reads CASSADGPYGYTF. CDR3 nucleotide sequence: TGTGCCAGCAGTGCGGACGGCCCCTATGGCTACACCTTC.

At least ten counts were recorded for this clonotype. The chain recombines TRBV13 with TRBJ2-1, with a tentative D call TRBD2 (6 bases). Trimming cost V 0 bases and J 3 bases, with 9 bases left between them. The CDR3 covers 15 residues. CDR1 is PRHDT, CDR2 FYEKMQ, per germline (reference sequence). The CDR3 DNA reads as TGTGCCAGCAGCTTAGGGACTAGTTACTACAATGAGCAGTTCTTC. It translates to CASSLGTSYYNEQFF.

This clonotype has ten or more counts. Written as DNA, the CDR3 is TGTGCCACCCACCCGGACCAACTGGGCGGCTACACCTTC. Translated: CATHPDQLGGYTF. V usage is TRBV12-3 or TRBV12-4 and J usage is TRBJ1-2; D remains unclear. The V end lost 10 bases, the J end lost 8 bases, and 20 bases lay between the germline ends. This CDR3 has 13 amino acids.

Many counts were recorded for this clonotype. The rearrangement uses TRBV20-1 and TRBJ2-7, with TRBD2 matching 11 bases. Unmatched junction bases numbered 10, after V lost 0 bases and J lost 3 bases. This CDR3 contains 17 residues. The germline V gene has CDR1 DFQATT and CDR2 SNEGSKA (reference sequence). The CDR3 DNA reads TGCAGTGCTAGAGACGCTTCTGGGACTAGCGGTAGCTACGAGCAGTACTTC. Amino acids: CSARDASGTSGSYEQYF.

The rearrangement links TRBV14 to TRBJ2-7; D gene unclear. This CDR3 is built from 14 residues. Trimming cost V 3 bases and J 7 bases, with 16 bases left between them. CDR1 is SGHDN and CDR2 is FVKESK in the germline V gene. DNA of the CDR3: TGTGCCAGCAGCCAGTTAAGGTATCGTGCGGAGCAGTACTTC. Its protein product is CASSQLRYRAEQYF.